This TCR beta chain was identified during a study of T cell responses to AZD1222 COVID-19 vaccine. Study results and limitations: Spike-specific TCR breadth and depth both grew after two AZD1222 doses. A reported finding is that nearly half of spike-specific TCRs target unmutated variant regions. The donor group comprised mostly white British people and more females; the analysis possibly underestimated clonal diversity.

Regarding this clone: The target antigen is unknown.

Per germline, CDR1 SGHTA and CDR2 FQGNSA. The length of the CDR3 is 16 residues. V lost 1 base, J lost 0 bases, and 10 bases lay in between. Profiled with immunoSEQ multiplex PCR; TCRdb holds only in-frame clones, not every one. The data hold more than 150,000 clones, with 75% to 90% observed a single time. The sequence came from an adult in good health. Here the sequenced sample was peripheral blood, taken on day 0 of AZD1222 vaccination. The chain combines TRBV7-2 with TRBJ1-3; D is ambiguous. Written as DNA, the CDR3 is TGTGCCAGCAGCTTAGTAAACAGCATCTCTGGAAACACCATATATTTT. Translation gives CASSLVNSISGNTIYF.